The 31 T cell receptor beta chains reported below all come from one sample, sequenced in a study of blood T cell repertoires in COVID-19. Some clones are missing from TCRdb's copy, which holds only in-frame ones; the method was immunoSEQ multiplex PCR. The table shows over 300,000 clones, with roughly 90% occurring only once. What was sequenced was peripheral blood. The receptors derive from a man aged 18 to 29 with active or convalescent COVID-19.

This chain links TRBV14 with TRBJ2-3; tentative D call: TRBD2 (5 bases). Per germline, CDR1 SGHDN and CDR2 FVKESK. V lost 0 bases, J lost 1 base, and 5 bases lay in between. This CDR3 region has 14 residues. Here the CDR3 reads CASSQERGTDTQYF. The CDR3 DNA is TGTGCCAGCAGCCAAGAGAGGGGCACAGATACGCAGTATTTT.

The chain is built from TRBV11-2 and TRBJ2-1; 10 bases match TRBD2. The germline V gene encodes CDR1 SGHAT and CDR2 FQNNGV. V lost 5 bases and J lost 2; bases outside the gene matches: 9. The CDR3 totals 17 residues. Written as DNA, the CDR3 is TGTGCCAGCAGCCCCCCCGTAGCGGGAGGCACCTACAATGAGCAGTTCTTC. Translated, it gives CASSPPVAGGTYNEQFF.

The rearrangement joins TRBV28 to TRBJ2-7, with TRBD2 matching over 10 bases. The CDR3 has 15 residues. V trimming: 5 bases; J trimming: 0 bases; junction bases outside the gene matches: 4. Germline V gives CDR1 MDHEN, CDR2 SYDVKM. In nucleotides, the CDR3 is TGTGCCAGCAGTGATCCTAGCGGGAGCTCCTACGAGCAGTACTTC. Translation: CASSDPSGSSYEQYF.

This clone occurred once. The DNA for the CDR3 is TGTGCCAGCAGTTCCGAAACGAGACCCCGAGGGGGTGAAAAACTGTTTTTT. Its protein product is CASSSETRPRGGEKLFF. The chain employs TRBV27 and TRBJ1-4, with a tentative D call TRBD1 (6 bases). Trimming pared 4 bases from V and 7 bases from J, leaving 22 bases between. The CDR3 runs to 17 residues. Germline V gene sequence: CDR1 MNHEY, CDR2 SMNVEV (reference sequence).

Written as DNA, the CDR3 is TGTGCCAGCAGGATACAGGGTGGGGAACTGTTTTTT. Residues: CASRIQGGELFF. The rearrangement joins TRBV12-3 or TRBV12-4 to TRBJ1-4; possibly TRBD1 for D (6 bases). Trimming left V 6 bases short and J 12 bases short, with 14 bases between. The CDR3 extends over 12 amino acids.

The V call is TRBV3-1 (or the pseudogene TRBV3-2), the J call TRBJ2-3, with D perhaps TRBD1 (5 bases). CDR1 and CDR2 (germline): LGHDT, YNNKEL (reference sequence). CDR3 size: 18 residues. V lost 4 bases and J 1 base, leaving 21 bases between the germline ends. CDR3 coding DNA: TGTGCCAGCAGCCTGCGAGTTCCGGACACCAAACGCACAGATACGCAGTATTTT. Its translation is CASSLRVPDTKRTDTQYF.

This clone has just a few counts. This chain uses TRBV4-3 with TRBJ1-1; no clear D gene. The CDR3 loop spans 14 amino acids. Trimming removed 1 base at V and 0 bases at J, with 6 bases between. Germline CDR1 is LGHNA and CDR2 is YSLEER. CDR3 in DNA: TGCGCCAGCAGCCAAGGTGTCTTGAACACTGAAGCTTTCTTT. Translated: CASSQGVLNTEAFF.

The table lists this clone with a count of one. The chain couples TRBV19 to TRBJ2-3; TRBD1 agrees at 7 bases. The CDR3 is made up of 15 amino acids. CDR1 and CDR2 from the germline V gene are LNHDA and SQIVND (reference sequence). V trimming: 3 bases; J trimming: 4 bases; junction bases outside the gene matches: 7. The CDR3 bases are TGTGCCAGTAGTATTTCGACAGGGTATCCAGATACGCAGTATTTT. Translation gives CASSISTGYPDTQYF.

The V gene is TRBV3-1 (or the pseudogene TRBV3-2), the J gene TRBJ2-7; TRBD2 matches at 7 bases. CDR3 length: 15 amino acids. V lost 0 bases to trimming and J lost 3 bases; unmatched junction nucleotides: 5. CDR1 and CDR2 (germline): LGHDT, YNNKEL (reference sequence). CDR3: CASSQDGGRFYEQYF. Written as DNA, the CDR3 is TGTGCCAGCAGCCAAGATGGCGGGAGATTCTACGAGCAGTACTTC.

The V gene is TRBV6-5, the J gene TRBJ2-5, with D possibly matching TRBD2 (6 bases). The germline CDR1 and CDR2 sequences are MNHEY and SVGAGI. Trimming shortened V by 5 bases and J by 1 base, and 11 bases separated the two germline ends. The CDR3 runs to 14 residues. This chain's CDR3 is CASSLRDFQETQYF. The CDR3 bases are TGTGCCAGCAGTCTCCGGGACTTCCAAGAGACCCAGTACTTC.

This clone came up once. The chain carries TRBV19 and TRBJ1-1; tentative D call: TRBD1 (5 bases). Germline values: CDR1 LNHDA, CDR2 SQIVND (reference sequence). The V end lost 3 bases, the J end lost 5 bases, and 10 bases lay between the germline ends. This CDR3 spans 13 amino acids. The CDR3 DNA reads TGTGCCAGTAGTATTGCAGGGCGGACTGAAGCTTTCTTT. The encoded protein is CASSIAGRTEAFF.

This chain joins TRBV10-3 and TRBJ2-1; TRBD2 matches 9 bases. CDR1 and CDR2 (germline): ENHRY, SYGVKD. After removal of 4 bases from V and 3 bases from J, the junction contained 13 bases not matched to a gene. CDR3 length: 18 residues. The CDR3 sequence is CAISVGGFGAGGYNEQFF. CDR3 sequence (DNA): TGTGCCATCAGTGTGGGCGGTTTCGGAGCGGGAGGCTACAATGAGCAGTTCTTC.

This sequence joins TRBV11-2 and TRBJ1-1; D unresolved. Germline CDR1 and CDR2: SGHAT and FQNNGV. V shed 2 bases and J shed 6 bases, with 10 bases lying between them. The CDR3 covers 13 residues. The CDR3 DNA reads TGTGCCAGCAGCTTAACAGCAGGATCTGAAGCTTTCTTT. It translates to CASSLTAGSEAFF.

V gene TRBV20-1 combines with J gene TRBJ1-2; no clear D. The CDR3 contains 11 residues. V lost 6 bases and J 9 bases, leaving 14 bases between the germline ends. Germline assignment: CDR1 DFQATT and CDR2 SNEGSKA (reference sequence). CDR3 DNA: TGCAGTGCCGACGCCGGGGATAGCTACACCTTC. Protein: CSADAGDSYTF.

The V gene is TRBV6-2 or TRBV6-3, the J gene TRBJ1-4, with D unclear. Germline CDR1 and CDR2: MNHEY and SVGEGT. The ends were cut back, 2 bases at V and 5 bases at J, with 9 bases in the middle. The CDR3 runs 14 residues. CDR3 nucleotide sequence: TGTGCCAGCAGTTACGTGCGAGGGAATGAAAAACTGTTTTTT. This sequence encodes CASSYVRGNEKLFF.

This clone was seen more than once but under ten times. The chain joins TRBV5-3 to TRBJ1-5, with unresolved D. TRBV5-3 is placed among ORFs of uncertain function. Trimming took off 4 bases at V and 4 bases at J, with 12 bases between the two ends. This CDR3 comprises 14 residues. This CDR3 is CARSPERCNQPQHF. CDR3 DNA sequence: TGTGCCAGAAGCCCTGAACGGTGTAATCAGCCCCAGCATTTT.

This clone was counted once. The CDR3: CASSWPGQGNYGYTF. CDR3 DNA sequence: TGTGCCAGCAGTTGGCCGGGACAGGGCAACTATGGCTACACCTTC. The chain uses TRBV28 and TRBJ1-2; the match to TRBD1 covers 9 bases. The CDR3 is made up of 15 amino acids. Trimming removed 4 bases from V and 2 bases from J; junction bases left unmatched: 5. Germline CDR1 MDHEN, CDR2 SYDVKM.

The gene calls are TRBV28 and TRBJ1-5; maybe TRBD1 (6 bases). Germline V gene lookup returns CDR1 MDHEN and CDR2 SYDVKM. The length of the CDR3 is 16 residues. Trimming stripped 6 bases from V and 2 bases from J, with 17 bases between. In nucleotides, the CDR3 is TGTGCCAGCAGGTACTCCCGAAAGGGGGGCAATCAGCCCCAGCATTTT. Its translation: CASRYSRKGGNQPQHF.

The V and J genes are TRBV19 and TRBJ1-1; TRBD1 is a possible D gene (6 bases). The CDR3 consists of 13 residues. The germline V and J ends were trimmed by 6 bases and 5 bases, with 13 bases remaining between them. Per the germline V gene, CDR1 is LNHDA and CDR2 is SQIVND (reference sequence). The CDR3 loop reads CASRNRDRTEAFF. The DNA of the CDR3 is TGTGCCAGTAGGAACAGGGATCGGACTGAAGCTTTCTTT.

This clone was seen only a few times. This chain uses TRBV13 with TRBJ1-1; D remains ambiguous. The germline V gene has CDR1 PRHDT and CDR2 FYEKMQ (reference sequence). This CDR3 is built from 12 residues. With 6 bases removed from V and 1 base from J, the gap between germline ends came to 6 bases. This CDR3 reads CASRRKNTEAFF. The CDR3 DNA is TGTGCCAGCAGGCGGAAGAACACTGAAGCTTTCTTT.

The chain combines TRBV19 with TRBJ1-2, with TRBD1 as a possible D gene (5 bases). V lost 3 bases to trimming and J lost 0 bases, with 8 bases between them. Germline CDR1 LNHDA, CDR2 SQIVND (reference sequence). The CDR3 has 14 residues. The CDR3 protein is CASSMGGANYGYTF. CDR3 DNA: TGTGCCAGTAGTATGGGAGGGGCTAACTATGGCTACACCTTC. Combining the CDR3 with reference TRBV19 and TRBJ1-2 gives the whole variable domain DGGITQSPKYLFRKEGQNVTLSCEQNLNHDAMYWYRQDPGQGLRLIYYSQIVNDFQKGDIAEGYSVSREKKESFPLTVTSAQKNPTAFYLCASSMGGANYGYTFGSGTRLTVV.

This clone was seen only once. DNA of the CDR3: TGTGCCACCAGCAGTCGCTTTGTCATTGGGGCCGAACTATCCGGGGAGCTGTTTTTT. Translated: CATSSRFVIGAELSGELFF. This sequence joins TRBV15 and TRBJ2-2; D is perhaps TRBD1 (5 bases). Trimming removed 3 bases at V and 6 bases at J, with 26 bases between. CDR3 length equals 19 residues. Germline CDR1 and CDR2: LNHNV and YYDKDF (reference sequence).

The chain uses TRBV28 and TRBJ2-1, with TRBD1 matching 8 bases. The junction had 5 bases not matched to a gene; V was cut back by 2 bases and J by 8 bases. The germline V gene has CDR1 MDHEN and CDR2 SYDVKM. The CDR3 sequence is 14 residues long. The CDR3 bases are TGTGCCAGCAGTTTACAGGGGGCATTCTATGAGCAGTTCTTC. It specifies CASSLQGAFYEQFF.

The V and J genes are TRBV19 and TRBJ1-1; 8 bases are a match to TRBD1. Looked up from germline, CDR1 is LNHDA and CDR2 is SQIVND (reference sequence). The J segment lost 5 bases and the V segment lost 10 bases, leaving 6 bases of the junction unmatched. The CDR3 runs 12 residues. CDR3 bases: TGTGCCACCCAACAGGGGGGGACTGAAGCTTTCTTT. Its translation is CATQQGGTEAFF.

CDR3: CAWNGGANSPLHF. The DNA of the CDR3 is TGTGCCTGGAATGGGGGGGCAAATTCACCCCTCCACTTT. This chain links TRBV30 with TRBJ1-6, with D tentatively TRBD1 (6 bases). The V gene lost 4 bases and the J gene lost 7 bases, with 11 bases spanning the gap. Germline loops: CDR1 GTSNPN, CDR2 SVGIG (reference sequence). This CDR3 has 13 amino acids.

The chain combines TRBV25-1 with TRBJ2-7, with D possibly TRBD1 on 6 matching bases. The CDR3 has 16 residues. The V gene lost 6 bases and the J gene lost 0 bases, with 18 bases spanning the gap. Germline V lookup: CDR1 MGHDK, CDR2 SYGVNS. CDR3 loop: CASRPVTGQSSYEQYF. The CDR3 bases are TGTGCCAGCAGGCCGGTGACAGGACAGAGCTCCTACGAGCAGTACTTC.

This chain uses TRBV24-1 with TRBJ1-2; 7 bases agree with TRBD1. With V trimmed by 7 bases and J by 4 bases, 14 bases remained unmatched. CDR1 and CDR2 from the germline V gene are KGHDR and SFDVKD. The CDR3 consists of 16 residues. CDR3 sequence reads: CATSDNRQGITYGYTF. The CDR3 DNA reads as TGTGCCACCAGCGACAATAGACAGGGAATAACCTATGGCTACACCTTC.

The chain recombines TRBV5-1 with TRBJ1-1; 8 nucleotides line up with TRBD1. The J segment lost 6 bases and the V segment lost 0 bases, leaving 10 bases of the junction unmatched. Germline CDR1 and CDR2: SGHRS and YFSETQ. The CDR3 is 16 amino acids. The CDR3 sequence: CASSLGYVTGEAEAFF. The CDR3, as DNA: TGCGCCAGCAGCTTGGGGTACGTGACAGGGGAGGCTGAAGCTTTCTTT.

This rearrangement joins TRBV27 to TRBJ2-1; tentatively, D is TRBD1 (6 bases). Germline assignment: CDR1 MNHEY and CDR2 SMNVEV (reference sequence). V shed 1 base and J shed 3 bases, with 7 bases lying between them. This CDR3 is 14 amino acids long. The CDR3 nucleotides are TGTGCCAGCAGTTTATGGGACAACTACAATGAGCAGTTCTTC. Encoded protein: CASSLWDNYNEQFF.

The V and J genes are TRBV29-1 and TRBJ2-1; 14 nucleotides match TRBD2. The trim removed 4 bases at V and 7 bases at J, leaving 15 bases unmatched. Germline V gene data show CDR1 as SQVTM and CDR2 as ANQGSEA. The CDR3 is 18 amino acids. The CDR3 region is CSVVRLAGGRSGGNEQFF. CDR3 DNA sequence: TGCAGCGTTGTTAGACTAGCGGGAGGGAGGAGTGGGGGGAATGAGCAGTTCTTC.

The V gene is TRBV6-2 or TRBV6-3, the J gene TRBJ2-5; 8 bases map to TRBD2. The CDR3 runs to 16 residues. V was pared by 2 bases and J by 3 bases, with 8 bases of the junction left unmatched. CDR1 MNHEY and CDR2 SVGEGT come from the germline V gene. The CDR3 region is CASSYGSGLAEETQYF. The CDR3 DNA reads as TGTGCCAGCAGTTACGGGTCCGGACTAGCAGAAGAGACCCAGTACTTC.